The clone carrying this T cell receptor (beta chain) came up once. The data were obtained in a study of Graves' ophthalmopathy and Graves' hyperthyroidism. RNA transcripts served as template for amplifying TCR beta CDR3 sequences. The first round was an RT-PCR with HTBI primers, and the second round was a multiplex PCR. TCRdb re-derived calls from the multiplex PCR reads in MiXCR, one entry per CDR3 protein. The sample has 200,000 to 250,000 distinct CDR3 sequences, approximately 42% seen once. The germline V and J ends were trimmed by 2 bases and 12 bases, with 17 bases remaining between them. Germline CDR1 reads MNHEY; CDR2 reads SVGEGT. CDR3 size: 13 residues.

Sequenced input: peripheral blood. This clonotype was obtained from an adult man with Graves' ophthalmopathy. The genes are TRBV6-2 or TRBV6-3 and TRBJ2-7, with D hard to call. The CDR3 sequence is CASSYPQGYPRYF. The CDR3 bases are TGTGCCAGCAGTTACCCACAAGGGTACCCCCGGTACTTC.